Described below is a single T cell receptor (beta chain) sequence and its context. The data stem from a study of blood T cells in healthy people across ages. From germline, CDR1 is GTSNPN and CDR2 SVGIG (reference sequence). CDR3 length equals 11 residues. Trimming removed 5 bases at V and 7 bases at J, with 9 bases between. Drawn from each donor were around 9.1 milliliters of peripheral blood. Primers used in a second PCR of roughly 6 to 11 cycles were a sample-barcoded 5' primer and a J-beta primer mix. Each cDNA molecule was tagged by a template-switch adaptor that had 12 random nucleotides. TCRdb redid the calling of the 5' RACE reads with MiXCR, one entry per CDR3 protein. The sample contains over 1,500,000 distinct CDR3 sequences, about 39% of which appear only once.

The TCR sequence derives from a human donor in good health. The material sequenced was blood. The gene calls are TRBV30 and TRBJ1-3; TRBD1 is a possible D gene (6 bases). The CDR3 region has the DNA TGTGCCTGGGGAACAGGGAACACCATATATTTT. Protein: CAWGTGNTIYF.